This T cell receptor beta chain was captured in a study of Ad26.COV2.S vaccination and SARS-CoV-2 variants. Germline loops: CDR1 SGHRS, CDR2 YFSETQ. The V and J ends lost 3 bases and 2 bases respectively, with 15 bases between them. CDR3 length equals 15 residues. Specified treatment: some 20 received Ad26.COV2.S at low or high dose, single or two shots; roughly five received placebo; per-sample allocation not given. Each sample was drawn 63 days after the first injection (of vaccine or placebo). Repertoires were generated with immunoSEQ multiplex PCR, while TCRdb's copy carries only in-frame clones and drops some. The sample includes some 400,000 clones, 70% to 90% of them seen just once.

The sequencing here drew on peripheral blood, taken in a trial of Ad26.COV2.S vaccine versus placebo. The chain links TRBV5-1 to TRBJ2-7; D perhaps matches TRBD1 (6 bases). This receptor was identified in a person aged 18 to 59 who received the Ad26.COV2.S COVID-19 vaccine or a placebo. CDR3 region: CASSSTGQGTYEQYF. The CDR3 nucleotides read TGCGCCAGCAGCTCCACGGGACAAGGAACCTACGAGCAGTACTTC.